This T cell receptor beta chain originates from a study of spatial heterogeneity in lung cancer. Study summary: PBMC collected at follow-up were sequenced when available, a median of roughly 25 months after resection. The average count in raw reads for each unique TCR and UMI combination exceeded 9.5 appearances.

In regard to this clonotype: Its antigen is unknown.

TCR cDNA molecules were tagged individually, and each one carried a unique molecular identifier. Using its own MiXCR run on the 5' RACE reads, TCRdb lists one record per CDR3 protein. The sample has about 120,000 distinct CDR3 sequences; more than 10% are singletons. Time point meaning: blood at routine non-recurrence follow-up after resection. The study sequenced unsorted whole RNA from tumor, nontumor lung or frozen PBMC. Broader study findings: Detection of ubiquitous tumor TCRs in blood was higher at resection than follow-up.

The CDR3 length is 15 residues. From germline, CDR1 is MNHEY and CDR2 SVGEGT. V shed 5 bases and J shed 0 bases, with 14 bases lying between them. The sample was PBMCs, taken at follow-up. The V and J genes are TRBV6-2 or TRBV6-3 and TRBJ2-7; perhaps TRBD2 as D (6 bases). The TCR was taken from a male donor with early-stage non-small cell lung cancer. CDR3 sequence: CASSRTSLFSYEQYF. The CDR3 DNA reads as TGTGCCAGCAGTCGTACTAGCCTCTTCTCCTACGAGCAGTACTTC.